Following are 7 T cell receptor beta chains from one sample sequenced in a study of technical replicates of blood from four donors (TCRdb year 2017). Libraries came from the immunoSEQ multiplex PCR assay. Imported from immuneACCESS, the table was reduced by TCRdb to in-frame sequences with V and J called. These copies leave out some clones; in studies compared against another copy, an unresolved V gene accounts for under half, and the cause of the remainder is not known. The sample data list about 85,000 clones, and about 94% of these were observed just once. Of the sample, 0.25% is held by the ten largest clones. The sequenced sample was T cells isolated from PBMCs. These receptors originate from a human donor in good health.

The chain employs TRBV5-6 and TRBJ2-7; TRBD1 agrees at 7 bases. This CDR3 spans 15 amino acids. Unmatched junction bases numbered 10, after V lost 4 bases and J lost 3 bases. Germline V CDR1 and CDR2: SGHDT, YYEEEE. DNA for the CDR3: TGTGCCAGCAGCCGGGCCGGGACAGAGGGCTACGAGCAGTACTTC. Amino acid sequence: CASSRAGTEGYEQYF.

This chain connects TRBV7-4 to TRBJ2-7; 10 nucleotides match TRBD2. V shed 5 bases and J 4 bases; nucleotides not matched to a gene: 14. The CDR3 runs 17 residues. Germline loops: CDR1 SGHVT, CDR2 SQSDAQ. For the CDR3, the DNA is TGTGCCAGCAGCCCGGGCGCTAAGGGAGCGGGAGGGTACGAGCAGTACTTC. It is translated as CASSPGAKGAGGYEQYF.

This chain uses TRBV5-1 with TRBJ2-3; maybe TRBD2 (5 bases). The CDR3 is 15 residues long. Germline V lookup: CDR1 SGHRS, CDR2 YFSETQ. Deletions cut 3 bases from V and 3 bases from J, with 14 bases between. This CDR3 is CASSSYSDLTDTQYF. In DNA, the CDR3 is TGCGCCAGCAGCTCCTATTCGGACTTAACAGATACGCAGTATTTT.

J is TRBJ1-5 and V is TRBV27, with TRBD1 identical over 7 bases. Germline CDR1 and CDR2: MNHEY and SMNVEV (reference sequence). This CDR3 contains 15 residues. Trimming took 5 bases from V and 3 from J; bases not matched to a gene: 7. The CDR3 reads CASSHSGGDNQPQHF. The CDR3 nucleotides read TGTGCCAGCAGTCATTCAGGGGGAGACAATCAGCCCCAGCATTTT.

As to this clone: The same CDR3 also results from other DNA sequences found in this sample. This chain joins TRBV5-1 and TRBJ1-2; 8 bases map to TRBD1. CDR3 size: 15 residues. V lost 0 bases and J lost 3; bases outside the gene matches: 4. Germline V gene sequence: CDR1 SGHRS, CDR2 YFSETQ. The CDR3 sequence is CASSLGQGRDYGYTF. The CDR3 DNA reads as TGCGCCAGCAGCTTGGGACAGGGGAGGGACTATGGCTACACCTTC.

V is TRBV5-1 and J is TRBJ1-1, with a tentative D call TRBD1 (6 bases). The ends were cut back, 2 bases at V and 1 base at J, with 18 bases in the middle. Germline CDR1 and CDR2: SGHRS and YFSETQ. This CDR3 has 17 amino acids. CDR3 nucleotide sequence: TGCGCCAGCAGCTTAACAGGGAATAGAGGTGCGAACACTGAAGCTTTCTTT. This encodes CASSLTGNRGANTEAFF.

This clone was detected only a few times. The chain combines TRBV2 with TRBJ1-1; D may be TRBD1 (6 bases). Trimming stripped 3 bases from V and 4 bases from J, with 12 bases between. CDR3 length: 14 residues. Germline V gives CDR1 SNHLY, CDR2 FYNNEI. The CDR3 region is CASSDTGMRTEAFF. The CDR3 nucleotides read TGTGCCAGCAGTGACACAGGGATGCGCACTGAAGCTTTCTTT.